The rows below give T cell receptor beta chains drawn from one sample of a study of blood T cell repertoires in COVID-19. Data came from immunoSEQ multiplex PCR; TCRdb stores just in-frame clones and leaves some out. The sample has 130,000 or so clones, around 80% seen once. Sequencing used PBMCs or T cells enriched from blood (not recorded which). The receptor source for this set is a man aged 40-55 years with acute COVID-19. Each CDR3 is given with its conserved first and last residue. A D gene is named only where the DNA matches it firmly. A row's size may be missing; if present it is once, few, many or a size class.

>TRBJ1-4|.|TRBD1|TRBV28
CASSSMGQGPEKLFF
TGTGCCAGCAGTTCTATGGGACAGGGTCCTGAAAAACTGTTTTTT
>TRBJ1-3|few|.|TRBV4-1
CASSQENRGNTIYF
TGCGCCAGCAGCCAAGAAAATCGTGGAAACACCATATATTTT
>TRBJ2-7|.|.|TRBV6-5
CASSSVFDEQYF
TGTGCCAGCAGTTCCGTCTTCGACGAGCAGTACTTC
>TRBJ2-3|.|TRBD2|TRBV3-1/TRBV3-2
CASSQDGLAGAEMQYF
TGTGCCAGCAGCCAAGACGGACTAGCGGGAGCCGAGATGCAGTATTTT
>TRBJ1-2|.|TRBD1|TRBV6-5
CASSYPTGGRTF
TGTGCCAGCAGTTATCCCACAGGGGGGCGGACCTTC
>TRBJ2-2|.|.|TRBV6-1
CASSEDSNTGELFF
TGTGCCAGCAGTGAAGACAGTAACACCGGGGAGCTGTTTTTT
>TRBJ1-3|.|TRBD1|TRBV7-9
CASSSGTGGRIYF
TGTGCCAGCAGCTCCGGGACAGGGGGTCGAATATATTTT
>TRBJ2-1|.|TRBD2|TRBV11-2
CASSLWPRLAGPYNEQFF
TGTGCCAGCAGCTTATGGCCCCGACTAGCGGGACCTTACAATGAGCAGTTCTTC
>TRBJ2-3|once|.|TRBV27
CATQAGLSTDTQYF
TGTGCCACCCAAGCGGGCCTAAGCACAGATACGCAGTATTTT
>TRBJ1-1|.|TRBD1|TRBV27
CASRGQGRAEAFF
TGTGCCAGCAGGGGACAGGGTAGGGCTGAAGCTTTCTTT
>TRBJ2-1|.|TRBD2|TRBV6-1
CASSDWSSGFNNEQFF
TGTGCCAGCAGTGACTGGTCTAGCGGTTTCAACAATGAGCAGTTCTTC
>TRBJ1-5|.|.|TRBV19
CASSIRGDGQPQHF
TGTGCCAGTAGTATTAGGGGTGATGGGCAGCCCCAGCATTTT
>TRBJ2-2|.|TRBD1|TRBV5-1
CASSSLRDREGAGELFF
TGCGCCAGCAGCTCACTCAGGGACAGGGAAGGGGCCGGGGAGCTGTTTTTT
>TRBJ2-5|.|TRBD2|TRBV27
CASSLNGGGNQETQYF
TGTGCCAGCAGTTTAAATGGCGGGGGTAACCAAGAGACCCAGTACTTC
>TRBJ1-2|.|.|TRBV6-5
CASSGVQGYGYTF
TGTGCCTCTTCCGGGGTCCAAGGCTATGGCTACACCTTC
>TRBJ2-3|few|.|TRBV3-1/TRBV3-2
CASSQGAASDTQYF
TGTGCCAGCAGCCAGGGGGCAGCTTCGGATACGCAGTATTTT
>TRBJ2-7|.|TRBD2|TRBV15
CATSRGGGAEEQYF
TGTGCCACCAGCAGGGGCGGGGGGGCCGAAGAGCAGTACTTC
>TRBJ1-2|once|.|TRBV7-9
CASSPTANYGYTF
TGTGCCAGCAGCCCGACTGCCAACTATGGCTACACCTTC
>TRBJ2-5|.|TRBD1|TRBV18
CASSLGTVKTQYF
TGTGCCAGCTCGCTCGGGACAGTAAAGACCCAGTACTTC
>TRBJ1-4|once|.|TRBV12-3/TRBV12-4
CATGGSQGEKLFF
TGTGCCACCGGCGGCAGTCAGGGTGAAAAACTGTTTTTT
>TRBJ2-5|.|.|TRBV7-2
CASTSAVRETQYF
TGTGCCAGCACCTCCGCGGTCCGAGAGACCCAGTACTTC
>TRBJ2-2|.|.|TRBV5-1
CASREGSAGELFF
TGCGCCAGCAGGGAGGGATCCGCGGGGGAGCTGTTTTTT
>TRBJ1-2|.|TRBD1|TRBV13
CASSRQGVYGYTF
TGTGCCAGCAGCCGACAGGGGGTCTATGGCTACACCTTC
>TRBJ1-4|.|.|TRBV18
CASSPRGEGVGEKLFF
TGTGCCAGCTCTCCGCGGGGAGAAGGAGTAGGAGAAAAACTGTTTTTT
>TRBJ2-4|.|.|TRBV19
CASSWGAGAQNIQYF
TGTGCCAGTAGTTGGGGGGCGGGAGCTCAAAACATTCAGTACTTC
>TRBJ2-7|.|TRBD2|TRBV5-1
CASSFKERGAYEQYF
TGCGCCAGCAGCTTTAAGGAGCGGGGGGCCTACGAGCAGTACTTC
>TRBJ1-5|few|.|TRBV6-6
CASSPGLGFGSVDQPQHF
TGTGCCAGCAGTCCCGGGTTGGGCTTCGGGAGTGTAGATCAGCCCCAGCATTTT
>TRBJ1-2|.|.|TRBV30
CAWGFQRYYGYTF
TGTGCCTGGGGTTTCCAGCGGTACTATGGCTACACCTTC
>TRBJ2-1|.|.|TRBV5-1
CASSSETGYYNEQFF
TGCGCCAGCAGCTCTGAGACTGGATACTACAATGAGCAGTTCTTC
>TRBJ1-2|.|TRBD1|TRBV19
CASRWRTGTNYGYTF
TGTGCCAGTAGATGGAGGACAGGGACCAACTATGGCTACACCTTC
>TRBJ2-1|.|TRBD1|TRBV11-2
CASSVTGVHQFF
TGTGCCAGCAGCGTTACAGGGGTGCACCAGTTCTTC
>TRBJ1-1|.|.|TRBV5-1
CASSLGAGTEAFF
TGCGCCAGCAGCTTAGGGGCTGGGACTGAAGCTTTCTTT
>TRBJ2-4|.|.|TRBV23-1
CASSQSVKLPFDIQYF
TGCGCCAGCAGTCAATCAGTAAAACTGCCCTTCGACATTCAGTACTTC
>TRBJ1-2|once|.|TRBV10-3
CATTAGGNYGYTF
TGTGCCACGACTGCCGGGGGGAACTATGGCTACACCTTC
>TRBJ1-4|once|.|TRBV12-3/TRBV12-4
CASSLLANEKLFF
TGTGCCAGCAGTTTATTAGCTAATGAAAAACTGTTTTTT
>TRBJ1-2|few|TRBD1|TRBV25-1
CASSDPGTGDYGYTF
TGTGCCAGCAGTGACCCCGGGACAGGGGACTATGGCTACACCTTC
>TRBJ1-1|.|.|TRBV19
CASSTSREATEAFF
TGTGCCAGTAGTACTTCCCGAGAGGCGACTGAAGCTTTCTTT
>TRBJ2-1|once|TRBD2|TRBV7-9
CASSFGLAGGNEQFF
TGTGCCAGCAGCTTTGGTCTAGCGGGGGGCAATGAGCAGTTCTTC
>TRBJ1-1|once|.|TRBV18
CASSPSVQDLRGTEAFF
TGTGCCAGCTCACCATCCGTACAGGATCTCAGGGGCACTGAAGCTTTCTTT
>TRBJ2-5|.|TRBD2|TRBV20-1
CSASTSGQETQYF
TGCAGTGCTAGTACTAGCGGCCAAGAGACCCAGTACTTC
>TRBJ1-5|.|.|TRBV27
CASSPDTESNQPQHF
TGTGCCAGCAGTCCGGACACAGAAAGCAATCAGCCCCAGCATTTT
>TRBJ1-1|.|TRBD1|TRBV30
CAWSVGTGALNTEAFF
TGTGCCTGGAGTGTAGGGACAGGGGCGCTGAACACTGAAGCTTTCTTT
>TRBJ2-2|.|TRBD2|TRBV29-1
CSVREGLAGELFF
TGCAGCGTCAGGGAGGGTTTGGCCGGGGAGCTGTTTTTT
>TRBJ1-3|once|TRBD1|TRBV2
CASSDPGTGDGNTIYF
TGTGCCAGCAGTGACCCCGGGACAGGGGATGGAAACACCATATATTTT